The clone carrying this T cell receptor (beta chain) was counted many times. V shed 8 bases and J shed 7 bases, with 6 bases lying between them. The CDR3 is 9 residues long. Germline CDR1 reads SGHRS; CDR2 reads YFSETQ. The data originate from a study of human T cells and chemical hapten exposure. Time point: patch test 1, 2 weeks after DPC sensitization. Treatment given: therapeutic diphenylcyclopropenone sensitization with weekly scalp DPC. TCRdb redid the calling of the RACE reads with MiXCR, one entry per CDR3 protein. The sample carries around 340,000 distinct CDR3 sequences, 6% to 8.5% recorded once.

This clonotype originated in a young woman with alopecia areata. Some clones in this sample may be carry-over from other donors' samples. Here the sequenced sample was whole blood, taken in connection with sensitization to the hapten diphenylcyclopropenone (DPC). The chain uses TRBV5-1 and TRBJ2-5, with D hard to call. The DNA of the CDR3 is TGCGCCAGTCTTCGGACCCAGTACTTC. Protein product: CASLRTQYF.